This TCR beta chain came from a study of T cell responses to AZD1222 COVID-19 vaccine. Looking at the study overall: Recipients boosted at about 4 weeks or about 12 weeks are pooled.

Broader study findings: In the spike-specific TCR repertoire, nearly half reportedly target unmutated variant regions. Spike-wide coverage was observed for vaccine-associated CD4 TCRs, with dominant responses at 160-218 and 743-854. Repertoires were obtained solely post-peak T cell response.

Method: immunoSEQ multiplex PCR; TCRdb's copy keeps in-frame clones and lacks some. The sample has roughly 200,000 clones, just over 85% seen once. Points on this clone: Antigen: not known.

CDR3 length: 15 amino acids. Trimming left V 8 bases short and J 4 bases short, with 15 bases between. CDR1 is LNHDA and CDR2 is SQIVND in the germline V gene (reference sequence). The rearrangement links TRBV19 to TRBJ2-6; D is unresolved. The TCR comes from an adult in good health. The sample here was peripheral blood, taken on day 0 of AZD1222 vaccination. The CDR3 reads CASAMSVSGANVLTF. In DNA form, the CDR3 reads TGTGCCAGTGCTATGTCTGTATCCGGGGCCAACGTCCTGACTTTC.